This T cell receptor beta chain stems from a study of neurological immune-mediated disorders. General study results and limits: Multiple sclerosis, the disease with the least TCR clonal expansion, fell below healthy controls, whereas HTLV-1-associated myelopathy showed the most.

There are a few counts of this clonotype. Its antigen is still unknown. A clone one base away is much larger, so this may be a read error. TCRdb re-analysed the 5' RACE reads in MiXCR, keeping a single row per CDR3 protein. The sample shows approximately 74,000 distinct CDR3 sequences, roughly 5.6% of them seen only once. Deletions cut 4 bases from V and 10 bases from J, with 20 bases between. Germline V CDR1 and CDR2: LNHNV, YYDKDF (reference sequence). This CDR3 spans 15 amino acids. The sequence was obtained from a man aged 18-30 years with multiple sclerosis. Sequencing used PBMCs. J is TRBJ2-4 and V is TRBV15; D gene unclear. DNA of the CDR3: TGTGCCACCAGCACGCGACCGTGGGGTGGGGAAATTCAGTACTTC. Translated, it gives CATSTRPWGGEIQYF.